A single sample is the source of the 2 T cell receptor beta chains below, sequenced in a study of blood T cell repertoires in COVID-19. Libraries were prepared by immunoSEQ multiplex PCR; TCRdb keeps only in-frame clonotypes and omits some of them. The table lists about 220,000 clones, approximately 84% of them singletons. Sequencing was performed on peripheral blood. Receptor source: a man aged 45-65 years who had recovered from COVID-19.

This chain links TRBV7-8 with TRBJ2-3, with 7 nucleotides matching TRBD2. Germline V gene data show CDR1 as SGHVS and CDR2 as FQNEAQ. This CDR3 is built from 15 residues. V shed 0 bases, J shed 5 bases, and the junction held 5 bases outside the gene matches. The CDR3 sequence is CASSLAGGPVDTQYF. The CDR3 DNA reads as TGTGCCAGCAGCTTAGCGGGAGGGCCGGTAGATACGCAGTATTTT.

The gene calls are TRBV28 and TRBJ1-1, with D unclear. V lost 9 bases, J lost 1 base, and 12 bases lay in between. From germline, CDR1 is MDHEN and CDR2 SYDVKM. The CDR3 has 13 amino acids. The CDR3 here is CASRRLENTEAFF. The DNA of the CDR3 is TGTGCCAGTCGCCGACTAGAGAACACTGAAGCTTTCTTT.